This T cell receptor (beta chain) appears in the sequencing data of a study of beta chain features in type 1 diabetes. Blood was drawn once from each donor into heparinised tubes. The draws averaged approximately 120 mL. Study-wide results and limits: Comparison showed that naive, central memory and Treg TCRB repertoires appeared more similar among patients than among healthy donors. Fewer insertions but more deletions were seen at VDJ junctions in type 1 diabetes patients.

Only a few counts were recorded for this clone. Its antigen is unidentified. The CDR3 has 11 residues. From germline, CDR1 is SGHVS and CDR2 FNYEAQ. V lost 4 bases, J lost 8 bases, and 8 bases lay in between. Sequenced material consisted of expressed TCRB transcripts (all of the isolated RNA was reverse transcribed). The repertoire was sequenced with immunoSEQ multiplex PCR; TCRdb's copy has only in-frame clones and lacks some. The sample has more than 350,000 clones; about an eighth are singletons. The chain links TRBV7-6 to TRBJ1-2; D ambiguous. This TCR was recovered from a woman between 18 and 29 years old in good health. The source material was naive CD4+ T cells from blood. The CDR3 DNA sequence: TGTGCCAGCAGCTCTACGAAAGGCTACACCTTC. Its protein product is CASSSTKGYTF.